These 31 T cell receptor beta chains came from one sample sequenced in a study of long-term antiretroviral therapy in people with HIV. The assay, immunoSEQ v3.0, was run at survey level. Sequencing was performed with immunoSEQ multiplex PCR; in TCRdb, only in-frame clones are kept and a portion is missing. Altogether fewer than 25,000 clones are present, approximately 88% being singletons, with the ten largest covering approximately 4.5%. The sample here was unsorted PBMCs, taken approximately 6.2 years after starting antiretroviral therapy. The source is a man aged 30 to 39 with HIV.

The CDR3: CASCDNPGQGSGANVLTF. The CDR3 nucleotides read TGTGCCAGTTGTGATAATCCGGGACAGGGCTCTGGGGCCAACGTCCTGACTTTC. The chain carries TRBV19 and TRBJ2-6; the match to TRBD1 covers 9 bases. The CDR3 sequence is 18 residues long. The germline V gene encodes CDR1 LNHDA and CDR2 SQIVND (reference sequence). J lost 0 bases, V lost 8 bases, and 11 bases had no gene match.

This rearrangement joins TRBV19 to TRBJ1-5; TRBD1 is a possible D gene (6 bases). Germline values: CDR1 LNHDA, CDR2 SQIVND (reference sequence). The CDR3 loop spans 16 amino acids. V was shortened by 7 bases and J by 2 bases, with 18 bases between the two germline ends. In DNA, the CDR3 is TGTGCCAGTAACCAAGGTGCAGGGGAAGGCAATCAGCCCCAGCATTTT. This sequence encodes CASNQGAGEGNQPQHF.

The genes are TRBV7-8 and TRBJ2-1, with 12 bases fitting TRBD2. J gave up 4 bases and V 5 bases, and 3 bases lay outside the gene matches. CDR1 is SGHVS and CDR2 is FQNEAQ in the germline V gene. The CDR3 sequence is 15 residues long. The CDR3 region has the DNA TGTGCCAGCAGCCTCGGACTAGCGGGATACAATGAGCAGTTCTTC. Translated, it gives CASSLGLAGYNEQFF.

Concerning this clone: Mismatch with germline at one junction end may stem from a read error. The V and J genes are TRBV4-2 and TRBJ2-7; D not resolved. The CDR3 runs to 16 residues. From germline, CDR1 is LGHNA and CDR2 YNFKEQ. Here the CDR3 DNA reads TGTGCCAACAGCCAAGAAAGCCAGGTAGTCTCCTACGAGCAGTACTTC. Its translation: CANSQESQVVSYEQYF.

V gene TRBV6-5 combines with J gene TRBJ2-1, with a tentative D call TRBD2 (5 bases). The V gene lost 5 bases and the J gene lost 4 bases, with 12 bases spanning the gap. Germline V gene data show CDR1 as MNHEY and CDR2 as SVGAGI. The CDR3 covers 14 residues. The CDR3 nucleotides are TGTGCCAGCAGTAAACGGGGTCAATACAATGAGCAGTTCTTC. Residues: CASSKRGQYNEQFF.

The table lists this clone with a few counts. This rearrangement joins TRBV5-4 to TRBJ2-7; 7 bases map to TRBD2. The CDR3 is 13 residues long. Per the germline V gene, CDR1 is SGHNT and CDR2 is YYREEE (reference sequence). J lost 6 bases, V lost 5 bases, and 8 bases had no gene match. CDR3 sequence reads: CASRSQRDSEQYF. The CDR3 DNA sequence: TGTGCCAGCAGGTCGCAGCGGGACTCCGAGCAGTACTTC.

The genes are TRBV7-2 and TRBJ1-1; D remains ambiguous. The CDR3 contains 14 residues. From germline, CDR1 is SGHTA and CDR2 FQGNSA. Trimming removed 2 bases from V and 0 bases from J, with 7 bases in between. The CDR3 sequence: CASSLSRLNTEAFF. DNA of the CDR3: TGTGCCAGCAGCTTATCGCGGCTGAACACTGAAGCTTTCTTT.

This rearrangement joins TRBV7-9 to TRBJ2-1; no definite D call. Deletions cut 3 bases from V and 9 bases from J, with 6 bases between. CDR1 is SEHNR, CDR2 FQNEAQ, per germline (reference sequence). The CDR3 is 11 amino acids. The CDR3 sequence is CASSLRFEQFF. Here the CDR3 DNA reads TGTGCCAGCAGCTTGAGGTTTGAGCAGTTCTTC.

This clone was seen a handful of times. The chain links TRBV7-9 to TRBJ1-1; 8 positions agree with TRBD1. CDR1 and CDR2 from the germline V gene are SEHNR and FQNEAQ (reference sequence). This CDR3 is built from 13 residues. The V segment lost 5 bases and the J segment 5 bases; nucleotides outside the gene matches: 4. The CDR3 spells CASSPGQGTEAFF. The DNA for the CDR3 is TGTGCCAGCAGCCCAGGACAGGGAACTGAAGCTTTCTTT.

V and J are TRBV5-6 and TRBJ1-2; D is unresolved. The germline V and J ends were trimmed by 4 bases and 5 bases, with 15 bases remaining between them. This CDR3 comprises 14 residues. Germline CDR1 reads SGHDT; CDR2 reads YYEEEE. This chain's CDR3 is CASSLPDAGYGYTF. In nucleotides, the CDR3 is TGTGCCAGCAGCCTCCCGGACGCTGGATATGGCTACACCTTC.

The gene calls are TRBV25-1 and TRBJ1-6; TRBD1 is a possible D gene (6 bases). The CDR3 totals 14 residues. The V end lost 6 bases, the J end lost 9 bases, and 15 bases lay between the germline ends. The germline gives CDR1 MGHDK, CDR2 SYGVNS. CDR3 coding DNA: TGTGCCAGCAGCCTTGGCGGGGGCGGTTCACCCCTCCACTTT. Translated: CASSLGGGGSPLHF.

The gene calls are TRBV30 and TRBJ1-6; D is unresolved. Trimming pared 0 bases from V and 7 bases from J, leaving 10 bases between. The V gene's germline CDR1 is GTSNPN and CDR2 SVGIG (reference sequence). There are 14 residues in the CDR3. CDR3 residues: CAWSVAGKNSPLHF. The CDR3 DNA is TGTGCCTGGAGTGTGGCCGGGAAAAATTCACCCCTCCACTTT.

The V and J genes are TRBV7-9 and TRBJ2-7, with D perhaps matching TRBD1 or TRBD2 (6 bases each). Trimming shortened V by 11 bases and J by 3 bases, and 14 bases separated the two germline ends. Germline assignment: CDR1 SEHNR and CDR2 FQNEAQ (reference sequence). The CDR3 contains 12 residues. CDR3 residues: CAVRGGHYEQYF. DNA for the CDR3: TGTGCCGTTCGTGGGGGGCACTACGAGCAGTACTTC.

The V gene is TRBV28, the J gene TRBJ2-4; TRBD1 matches 8 bases. CDR3 size: 15 residues. With 6 bases clipped from V and 6 bases from J, the junction kept 10 bases outside the gene matches. CDR1 and CDR2 from the germline V gene are MDHEN and SYDVKM. Here the CDR3 reads CASSQTGTGPNIQYF. The CDR3, as DNA: TGTGCCAGCAGCCAAACCGGGACAGGACCAAACATTCAGTACTTC.

This chain connects TRBV6-4 to TRBJ2-4; D is possibly TRBD1 (5 bases). The CDR3 loop spans 14 amino acids. CDR1 MRHNA and CDR2 SNTAGT come from the germline V gene. The V gene lost 11 bases and the J gene lost 6 bases, with 20 bases spanning the gap. As DNA, the CDR3 is TGTGCCGGAACTGACAGTCGCCGGCCAAACATTCAGTACTTC. Translated: CAGTDSRRPNIQYF.

The chain uses TRBV19 and TRBJ2-3, with D maybe TRBD2 (5 bases). Germline CDR1 LNHDA, CDR2 SQIVND (reference sequence). The CDR3 is 14 amino acids. Trimming stripped 4 bases from V and 3 bases from J, with 11 bases between. In DNA form, the CDR3 reads TGTGCCAGTAGTAGGGGAGTGGAAACAGATACGCAGTATTTT. Residues: CASSRGVETDTQYF.

The chain uses TRBV28 and TRBJ1-5; 8 nucleotides agree with TRBD1. The CDR3 extends over 16 amino acids. Trimming at V came to 7 bases and at J to 3 bases, leaving 11 bases not matched to a gene. Looked up from germline, CDR1 is MDHEN and CDR2 is SYDVKM. The CDR3 region is CASTDTNRGTNQPQHF. CDR3 bases: TGTGCCAGCACTGATACAAACAGGGGGACCAATCAGCCCCAGCATTTT.

The gene calls are TRBV5-5 and TRBJ2-7, with TRBD1 as a possible D gene (6 bases). This CDR3 has 14 amino acids. With 4 bases removed from V and 3 bases from J, the gap between germline ends came to 14 bases. CDR1 is SGHKS, CDR2 YYEKEE, per germline (reference sequence). The CDR3 spells CASSEKGVDYEQYF. CDR3 coding DNA: TGTGCCAGCAGCGAAAAGGGGGTAGACTACGAGCAGTACTTC.

The chain employs TRBV2 and TRBJ1-4; 8 positions agree with TRBD1. The ends lost 6 bases at V and 6 bases at J; junction bases unmatched: 3. This CDR3 has 13 residues. Germline CDR1 reads SNHLY; CDR2 reads FYNNEI. This CDR3 reads CASSSDRDEKLFF. As DNA, the CDR3 is TGTGCCAGCAGCTCGGACAGGGATGAAAAACTGTTTTTT.

The gene calls are TRBV19 and TRBJ1-5, with 7 bases matching TRBD1. Germline V gives CDR1 LNHDA, CDR2 SQIVND (reference sequence). The CDR3 loop spans 14 amino acids. The junction had 4 bases not matched to a gene; V was cut back by 5 bases and J by 3 bases. The CDR3 here is CASSSGQTNQPQHF. CDR3 coding DNA: TGTGCCAGTAGTTCGGGACAGACCAATCAGCCCCAGCATTTT.

The chain uses TRBV6-5 and TRBJ2-1; 11 bases are a match to TRBD1. V shed 10 bases, J shed 5 bases, and the junction held 10 bases outside the gene matches. CDR3 size: 15 residues. CDR1 MNHEY and CDR2 SVGAGI come from the germline V gene. The CDR3 DNA reads as TGTGCCACCCATGGCCGGGACAGGGGGAACAATGAGCAGTTCTTC. As protein: CATHGRDRGNNEQFF.

This clone came up once. The chain links TRBV6-5 to TRBJ1-2; 9 bases are a match to TRBD1. Germline loops: CDR1 MNHEY, CDR2 SVGAGI. V was pared by 8 bases and J by 8 bases, with 9 bases of the junction left unmatched. This CDR3 region has 13 residues. DNA for the CDR3: TGTGCCAGCGGTTTACAGGGGGCATCGGGCTACACCTTC. Amino acid sequence: CASGLQGASGYTF.

The J gene is TRBJ2-7, the V gene TRBV7-9; TRBD2 agrees at 7 bases. Germline values: CDR1 SEHNR, CDR2 FQNEAQ (reference sequence). The CDR3 runs to 15 residues. The V segment lost 5 bases and the J segment 4 bases; nucleotides outside the gene matches: 11. The CDR3 DNA is TGTGCCAGCAGCCCCAACCGGGACTACTTATACGAGCAGTACTTC. It yields the protein CASSPNRDYLYEQYF.

This clone was seen just once. V is TRBV7-2 and J is TRBJ2-7, with unresolved D. The V end was cut by 0 bases, the J end by 0 bases, with 6 bases between. Per the germline V gene, CDR1 is SGHTA and CDR2 is FQGNSA. The CDR3 is 14 amino acids. The CDR3 DNA follows: TGTGCCAGCAGCTTAGCGGGTCGCTCCTACGAGCAGTACTTC. As protein: CASSLAGRSYEQYF.

The chain is built from TRBV7-9 and TRBJ1-5; maybe TRBD1 (5 bases). Germline loops: CDR1 SEHNR, CDR2 FQNEAQ (reference sequence). This CDR3 comprises 15 residues. V was trimmed by 5 bases and J by 3 bases, leaving 14 bases between them. CDR3 DNA sequence: TGTGCCAGCAGCCCGGGGCAAGCCTACAATCAGCCCCAGCATTTT. Translated, it gives CASSPGQAYNQPQHF.

A single count supports this clone. V and J are TRBV30 and TRBJ2-7; no clear D. CDR3 length equals 17 residues. V lost 0 bases to trimming and J lost 5 bases, with 23 bases between them. The germline V gene has CDR1 GTSNPN and CDR2 SVGIG (reference sequence). The CDR3 coding sequence is TGTGCCTGGAGTGTACCTCTCCCTTACCCAAACCGTGACGAGCAGTACTTC. This gives the protein CAWSVPLPYPNRDEQYF.

This rearrangement joins TRBV27 to TRBJ1-2; D perhaps matches TRBD1 (5 bases). V was pared by 10 bases and J by 2 bases, with 14 bases between. The germline CDR1 and CDR2 sequences are MNHEY and SMNVEV (reference sequence). The CDR3 covers 13 residues. CDR3 DNA sequence: TGTGCCACCTCCCGGCGGGGGAACTATGGCTACACCTTC. Its translation: CATSRRGNYGYTF.

This clone was seen a few times. A much more abundant neighbour one base away suggests this may be a read error. J is TRBJ2-1 and V is TRBV7-3; D uncertain. V dropped 7 bases and J dropped 10 bases, with 2 bases sitting between them. In germline, CDR1 is SGHTA, CDR2 FQGTGA. The CDR3 consists of 8 residues. CDR3 loop: CASTEQFF. In DNA, the CDR3 is TGTGCCAGCACAGAGCAGTTCTTC.

The chain combines TRBV28 with TRBJ2-7; possibly TRBD2 for D (6 bases). Germline CDR1 and CDR2: MDHEN and SYDVKM. The V end was cut by 4 bases, the J end by 4 bases, with 23 bases between. The CDR3 contains 17 residues. DNA of the CDR3: TGTGCCAGCAGTTGGTATTCGGGGCGGGGCGAAGGATACGAGCAGTACTTC. This translates into CASSWYSGRGEGYEQYF.

This clone is medium-sized. The chain uses TRBV7-9 and TRBJ2-3; possibly TRBD1 or TRBD2 for D (5 bases each). This CDR3 contains 9 residues. Germline CDR1 is SEHNR and CDR2 is FQNEAQ (reference sequence). Trimming cost V 11 bases and J 5 bases, with 5 bases left between them. CDR3 DNA: TGTGCCGGGGGAGATACGCAGTATTTT. Residues: CAGGDTQYF.

The rearrangement joins TRBV30 to TRBJ1-1; D remains unclear. The germline CDR1 and CDR2 sequences are GTSNPN and SVGIG (reference sequence). With 3 bases removed from V and 4 bases from J, the gap between germline ends came to 6 bases. The CDR3 extends over 11 amino acids. CDR3 protein: CAWRPSTEAFF. The DNA of the CDR3 is TGTGCCTGGAGGCCTTCCACTGAAGCTTTCTTT.